A selection of T cell receptor beta chains follows, all from one sample in a study of radiation and T cells in renal cell carcinoma. TCRdb's copy holds only in-frame clones and misses some; the assay was immunoSEQ multiplex PCR. This table holds 130,000 to 150,000 clones, more than 70% found once. Sequenced here: blood, sampled from a patient whose treatment included radiotherapy and nephrectomy. The receptors shown here come from a woman aged 45-65 years with renal cell carcinoma. Both conserved end residues are trimmed from each CDR3. Each record gives: V gene, J gene, CDR3 protein.

v_gene: TRBV6-5; j_gene: TRBJ1-4; CDR3aa: ASSQAGGDEKLF
v_gene: TRBV29-1; j_gene: TRBJ2-3; CDR3aa: SVEGLGSTDTQY
v_gene: TRBV5-1; j_gene: TRBJ2-2; CDR3aa: ASSLVLGSELF
v_gene: TRBV7-2; j_gene: TRBJ1-4; CDR3aa: ASSSTAEKLF
v_gene: TRBV7-3; j_gene: TRBJ1-2; CDR3aa: ASSRPGEHGYT
v_gene: TRBV19; j_gene: TRBJ2-3; CDR3aa: ASSIVWAFGGSTDTQY
v_gene: TRBV5-1; j_gene: TRBJ2-5; CDR3aa: ASSLASGRETQY
v_gene: TRBV7-9; j_gene: TRBJ1-1; CDR3aa: ASSPIMGGTEAF
v_gene: TRBV9; j_gene: TRBJ1-2; CDR3aa: ASSVEVVHMPGQGANYGYT
v_gene: TRBV7-9; j_gene: TRBJ1-2; CDR3aa: ASSTTGQVYGYT
v_gene: TRBV27; j_gene: TRBJ2-1; CDR3aa: ASSFGRALSYNEQF
v_gene: TRBV6-6; j_gene: TRBJ2-3; CDR3aa: ASSQDSTDTQY
v_gene: TRBV9; j_gene: TRBJ1-6; CDR3aa: ASSPDTSSYNSPLH
v_gene: TRBV30; j_gene: TRBJ1-6; CDR3aa: AGGAGYNSPLH
v_gene: TRBV7-9; j_gene: TRBJ2-5; CDR3aa: ASSLAPYTPGETQY
v_gene: TRBV6-5; j_gene: TRBJ2-2; CDR3aa: ASNTLGSTGELF